This entry features one TCR beta chain sequence. How the authors handled the data: Reference gene primer amplification yielded estimated nucleated cell counts. The data were produced by immunoSEQ multiplex PCR, yet TCRdb's version contains in-frame clones alone and is incomplete. The V and J calls and the clone size are those of that table, but D and trimming were determined from the DNA. The sample shows about 120,000 clones, around 81% of them seen only once. This sample is part of a study of blood T cell repertoires in COVID-19. Overall study: PBMCs, B-cell-depleted T cells, or T cells were the source of the cDNA or gDNA that made up the material.

The TCR comes from a human donor in a cohort sampled during active COVID-19. Sequenced sample: peripheral blood.

The CDR3 sequence is CASSSGQRATNEKLFF. As DNA, the CDR3 is TGTGCCAGCAGCTCCGGACAGCGCGCAACTAATGAAAAACTGTTTTTT. The chain couples TRBV7-2 to TRBJ1-4, with a possible D match to TRBD1 (6 bases). V lost 4 bases and J 0 bases, leaving 12 bases between the germline ends. From germline, CDR1 is SGHTA and CDR2 FQGNSA. The CDR3 is 16 residues long.